The clone carrying this T cell receptor (beta chain) has a single count. These data are taken from a study of blood T cell repertoires in COVID-19. Study-wide background: The cDNA or gDNA used as material had been derived from T cells, B-cell-depleted T cells, or PBMCs.

Participant age was about 18 to 89 years, and participants resided in roughly 25 US areas. Cohorts were based on clinical histories the participants reported. In the original processing: Researchers report that nucleated cell counts were estimated from reference gene primer amplification. TCRdb's table, derived via immunoSEQ multiplex PCR, lists solely in-frame clones and lacks some. V and J calls plus clone size are reproduced from that table; the DNA served to infer D and trimming. Of 200,000 or so clones in the sample, approximately 90% were seen once. Deletions cut 5 bases from V and 10 bases from J, with 18 bases between. Germline-derived CDR1 and CDR2 are MDHEN and SYDVKM. The CDR3 has 15 residues.

The V call is TRBV28, the J call TRBJ1-6; no reliable D call. The clonotype originates from a man younger than 45 who had recovered from COVID-19. Material: PBMCs or T cells enriched from blood (not recorded which). The CDR3 sequence: CASSTTTPKLSPLHF. The CDR3 DNA sequence: TGTGCCAGCAGTACCACTACCCCCAAATTGTCACCCCTCCACTTT.